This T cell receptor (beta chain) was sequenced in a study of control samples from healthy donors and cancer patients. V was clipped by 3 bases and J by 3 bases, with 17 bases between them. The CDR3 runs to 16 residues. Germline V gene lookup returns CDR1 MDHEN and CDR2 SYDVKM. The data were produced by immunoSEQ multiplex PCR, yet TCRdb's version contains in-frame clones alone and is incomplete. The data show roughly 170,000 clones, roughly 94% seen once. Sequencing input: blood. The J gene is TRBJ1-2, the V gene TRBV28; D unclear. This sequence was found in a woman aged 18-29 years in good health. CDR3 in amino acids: CASSFRPSIPDYGYTF. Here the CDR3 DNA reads TGTGCCAGCAGTTTCCGACCGTCTATACCCGACTATGGCTACACCTTC.